This T cell receptor (beta chain) was captured by sequencing in a study of CD4 T cells in relation to SARS-CoV-2 and coronaviruses. Study in general: The HLA restriction of the shared crossreactive spike epitopes was mapped.

Sequencing used immunoSEQ multiplex PCR; TCRdb keeps in-frame clones, though not all of them. The sample has 37,000 or so clones, less than 85% seen once. V dropped 4 bases and J dropped 1 base, with 9 bases sitting between them. The CDR3 length is 14 residues. CDR1 and CDR2 (germline): SGHTA, FQGNSA. With regard to this clone: The antigen is not known.

The sequence came from an adult with COVID-19. Source material: naive CD4+ T cells from PBMCs, cultured in vitro. The subset is: naive CD4+ T cells isolated by negative enrichment. The gene calls are TRBV7-2 and TRBJ2-3; D is ambiguous. The CDR3 protein is CASSSTTRTDTQYF. The CDR3 nucleotides are TGTGCCAGCAGCTCAACTACACGCACAGATACGCAGTATTTT.